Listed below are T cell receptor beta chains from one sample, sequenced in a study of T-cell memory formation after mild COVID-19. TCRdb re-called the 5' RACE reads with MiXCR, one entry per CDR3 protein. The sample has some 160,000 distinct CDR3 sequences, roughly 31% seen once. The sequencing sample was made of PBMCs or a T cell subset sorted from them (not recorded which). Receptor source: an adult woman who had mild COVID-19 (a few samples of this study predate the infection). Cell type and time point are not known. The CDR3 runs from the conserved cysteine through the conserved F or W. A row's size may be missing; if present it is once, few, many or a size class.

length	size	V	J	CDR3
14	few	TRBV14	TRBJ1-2	CASSQVNSRYGYTF
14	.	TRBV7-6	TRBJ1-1	CASSLDGVSTEAFF
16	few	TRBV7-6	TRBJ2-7	CASSLGGGRASYEQYF
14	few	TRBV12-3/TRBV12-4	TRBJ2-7	CASRSGQGAYEQYF
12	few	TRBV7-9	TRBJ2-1	CASSSGIDEQFF
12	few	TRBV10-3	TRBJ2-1	CAIKGGDNEQFF
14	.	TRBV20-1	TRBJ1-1	CSASRRQALGEAFF
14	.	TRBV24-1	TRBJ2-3	CATSDLMASDTQYF
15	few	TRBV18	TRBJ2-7	CASSPPGGAHGEQYF
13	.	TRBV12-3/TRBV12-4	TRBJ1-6	CASSLLINSPLHF
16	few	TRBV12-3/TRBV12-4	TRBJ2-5	CASSLGGHVDLETQYF
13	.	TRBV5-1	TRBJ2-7	CASSLGGQGEQYF
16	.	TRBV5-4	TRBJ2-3	CASSLERGALTDTQYF
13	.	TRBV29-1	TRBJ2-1	CSVEESAANEQFF
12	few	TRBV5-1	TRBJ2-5	CASSALQETQYF
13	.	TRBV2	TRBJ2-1	CASSVDRGDEQFF
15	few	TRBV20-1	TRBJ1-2	CSARTTGGVGYGYTF
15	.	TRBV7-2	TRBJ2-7	CASSRGGTGPYEQYF
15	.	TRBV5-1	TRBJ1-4	CASGPSGEGYEKLFF
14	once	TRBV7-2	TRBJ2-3	CASSITGGGDTQYF
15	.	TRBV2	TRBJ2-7	CASRKPGQTPYGQYF
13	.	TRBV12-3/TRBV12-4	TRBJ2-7	CASSFGNAYEQYF
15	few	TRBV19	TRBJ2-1	CASSIASGGAHGQFF
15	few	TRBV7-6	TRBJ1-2	CASSLGWGGNYGYTF
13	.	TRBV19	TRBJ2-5	CASSTWTEETQYF
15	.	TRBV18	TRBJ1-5	CASSPSTGGFQPQHF
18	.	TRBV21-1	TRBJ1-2	CASSENIRDTRENYGYTF
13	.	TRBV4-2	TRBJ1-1	CASSRTGSTEAFF
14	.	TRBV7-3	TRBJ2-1	CASSSSSGTAEQFF
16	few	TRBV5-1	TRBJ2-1	CASSHPPDRGAYEQFF